The rows below give T cell receptor beta chains drawn from one sample of a study of shared T cell receptors in the human thymus. Sequencing used immunoSEQ multiplex PCR; TCRdb keeps in-frame clones, though not all of them. The data show hundreds of thousands of clones, about 90% seen once. These data were likewise used in another study, on human thymus T cells.

The source material was thymocytes. The receptors derive from a boy less than two years old with a congenital heart defect. CDR3s include the opening cysteine and the closing phenylalanine or tryptophan. D genes are given only for firm matches. Clone size, where shown, is once, few, many, or a class for clones that have expanded.

NA	TRBJ1-5	TRBD1	TRBV18	TGTGCCAGCTCACCAAAAATGACAGGGGGCTATCAGCCCCAGCATTTT	CASSPKMTGGYQPQHF
NA	TRBJ1-1	NA	TRBV28	TGTGCCAGCAGTTTTAATCACAAAGTGAGGACTGAAGCTTTCTTT	CASSFNHKVRTEAFF
NA	TRBJ1-2	TRBD1	TRBV29-1	TGCAGCGCGCGGGACAGGGATAACTATGGCTACACCTTC	CSARDRDNYGYTF
NA	TRBJ1-2	TRBD1	TRBV11-2	TGTGCCAGCAGCCCAAGACAGGGACATGGCTACACCTTC	CASSPRQGHGYTF
NA	TRBJ1-1	NA	TRBV5-4	TGTGCCAGCAGCTTGACCAGGGCACCGAACACTGAAGCTTTCTTT	CASSLTRAPNTEAFF
once	TRBJ2-3	NA	TRBV4-1	TGCGCCAGCAGCCAACTTGCTTGGGAGGCAGATACGCAGTATTTT	CASSQLAWEADTQYF
NA	TRBJ2-3	NA	TRBV14	TGTGCCAGCAGCCAAGACCCAGGCCACACAGATACGCAGTATTTT	CASSQDPGHTDTQYF
NA	TRBJ2-3	NA	TRBV19	TGTGCCAGTAGTATGGAGGAGAACACAGATACGCAGTATTTT	CASSMEENTDTQYF
once	TRBJ2-4	TRBD1	TRBV2	TGTGCCAGTAAATGCGACAGGGGCCCCCAAAACATTCAGTACTTC	CASKCDRGPQNIQYF
NA	TRBJ2-7	NA	TRBV9	TGTGCCAGCAGCGCTTTCCAGGGTCACGAGCAGTACTTC	CASSAFQGHEQYF
NA	TRBJ2-1	NA	TRBV10-3	TGTGCCATCAGTGTTGAGGCCTACAATGAGCAGTTCTTC	CAISVEAYNEQFF
NA	TRBJ1-2	TRBD1	TRBV30	TGTGCCTGGAGTTCCCAGGGGGATGGCTACACCTTC	CAWSSQGDGYTF
NA	TRBJ2-1	TRBD2	TRBV11-3	TGTGCCAGCAGCCGGGGGACTAGCGCCCACAATGAGCAGTTCTTC	CASSRGTSAHNEQFF
NA	TRBJ1-1	NA	TRBV29-1	TGCAGCGTTGGGGGCCAGGTTTTGACTGAAGCTTTCTTT	CSVGGQVLTEAFF
NA	TRBJ1-2	TRBD1	TRBV7-9	TGTGCCAGCAGCTTCTTTCCGGTGACAGGGGGCGTCTATGGCTACACCTTC	CASSFFPVTGGVYGYTF
once	TRBJ2-3	NA	TRBV28	TGTGCCAGCAGTTTATGTTGTCTAGCCCCGCAGTATTTT	CASSLCCLAPQYF
NA	TRBJ1-3	TRBD1	TRBV6-6	TGTGCCAGCAGTTCCCGGGACAGGGAGCCGCACACCATATATTTT	CASSSRDREPHTIYF
NA	TRBJ2-6	NA	TRBV18	TGTGCCAGCTCCCCGGACTTCTCTGGGGCCAACGTCCTGACTTTC	CASSPDFSGANVLTF
NA	TRBJ1-5	TRBD1	TRBV2	TGTGCCAGCACCTTACAGAGGGGGCTAATCGGGCCCAATCAGCCCCAGCATTTT	CASTLQRGLIGPNQPQHF
NA	TRBJ2-7	TRBD1	TRBV30	TGTGCCTGGAGTGTACCCCCCTCCGGGACAGGGGCCTACGAGCAGTACTTC	CAWSVPPSGTGAYEQYF
once	TRBJ2-1	TRBD1	TRBV25-1	TGTGCCAGCAGCCCATACAGGGGCCCCCAAAATGAGCAGTTCTTC	CASSPYRGPQNEQFF
NA	TRBJ2-7	NA	TRBV19	TGTGCCAGTAGTACCCGAAATCGGACAGCACTTTCCTACGAGCAGTACTTC	CASSTRNRTALSYEQYF
NA	TRBJ2-3	NA	TRBV4-3	TGCGCCAGCACCCCCCGGGCCAGCGGACGCACAGATACGCAGTATTTT	CASTPRASGRTDTQYF
NA	TRBJ2-5	NA	TRBV6-1	TGCGTTGTAGATCAAGAGACCCAGTACTTC	CVVDQETQYF
NA	TRBJ2-7	TRBD1	TRBV28	TGTGCCAGCAGGGTGGGACAGGGGAGTTACGAGCAGTACTTC	CASRVGQGSYEQYF
NA	TRBJ2-7	NA	TRBV30	TGTGCCTGGAGTCAAAACTACGAGCAGTACTTC	CAWSQNYEQYF
NA	TRBJ2-7	NA	TRBV11-1	TGTGCCAGCAGCTCCGGGATCCCCTACGAGCAGTACTTC	CASSSGIPYEQYF
NA	TRBJ2-7	NA	TRBV7-2	TGTGCCAGCAGCCCTACTCGGACTGCCTACGAGCAGTACTTC	CASSPTRTAYEQYF
NA	TRBJ2-3	TRBD1	TRBV4-3	TGCGCCAGCAGCCAAGTGGTGGGAATAGGGGGCTCTAGCACAGATACGCAGTATTTT	CASSQVVGIGGSSTDTQYF
NA	TRBJ2-7	TRBD2	TRBV6-1	TGTGCCAGCAGTGAGAGCGGGGTCTCCTACGAGCAGTACTTC	CASSESGVSYEQYF
once	TRBJ1-3	NA	TRBV14	TGTGCCAGCAGCCATCGACAGGTTAAAGTCTCTGGAAACACCATATATTTT	CASSHRQVKVSGNTIYF
NA	TRBJ2-1	NA	TRBV2	TGTGCCAGCAGTGGGGGACCAGACCGGGACATCAACTACAATGAGCAGTTCTTC	CASSGGPDRDINYNEQFF
once	TRBJ1-5	TRBD1	TRBV4-3	TGCGCCAGCAGCCCTCGAATCCGACAGGGTCGCAATCAGCCCCAGCATTTT	CASSPRIRQGRNQPQHF
NA	TRBJ1-2	NA	TRBV23-1	TGCGCCAGCAGTCAATCCCCGGGGTATGGCTACACCTTC	CASSQSPGYGYTF
NA	TRBJ1-3	NA	TRBV5-6	TGTGGCAGCAGCTTGGGAGCAGGGATTGGAAACACCATATATTTT	CGSSLGAGIGNTIYF
NA	TRBJ2-5	TRBD2	TRBV25-1	TGTGCCAGCAGGAGCGGGGGGGCTTCAGAGACCCAGTACTTC	CASRSGGASETQYF
NA	TRBJ2-5	TRBD2	TRBV4-3	TGCGCCAGCAGCCAAGTTTATCTAGCGGGGGATCAAGAGACCCAGTACTTC	CASSQVYLAGDQETQYF
NA	TRBJ2-3	TRBD1	TRBV30	TGTGCCTGGAGGCAGGGGGCAAGCACAGATACGCAGTATTTT	CAWRQGASTDTQYF
NA	TRBJ2-5	TRBD1	TRBV29-1	TGCAGCGCCGGACAGGGGGAGGGAGAGACCCAGTACTTC	CSAGQGEGETQYF
NA	TRBJ1-4	NA	TRBV4-3	TGCGCCAGCAGCCAAGATCACCGGTCGGTTTGGGAAAAACTGTTTTTT	CASSQDHRSVWEKLFF
NA	TRBJ2-7	TRBD1	TRBV28	TGTGCCAGCAGGCCCGACAGGGTCCTCGAGCAGTACTTC	CASRPDRVLEQYF
NA	TRBJ2-4	NA	TRBV5-1	TGCGCCAGCAGCAATCTCGAGGGGGAAAACATTCAGTACTTC	CASSNLEGENIQYF
once	TRBJ1-2	TRBD1	TRBV19	TGTGCCAGTAGTACAAGCAGACAGGGCCCTCAAAGGGGCATCTATGGCTACACCTTC	CASSTSRQGPQRGIYGYTF